The following is a T cell receptor (beta chain) sequence with its context. Generated by immunoSEQ multiplex PCR, the TCRdb table keeps only in-frame clones and is missing some. This table holds approximately 100,000 clones, roughly 90% found once. Patients at the Seattle site were enrolled during active infection and followed longitudinally. Trimming took off 5 bases at V and 6 bases at J, with 17 bases between the two ends. The CDR3 is 15 amino acids. Per germline, CDR1 SGHTA and CDR2 FQGNSA. The data belong to a study of blood T cell repertoires in COVID-19. Whole-study context: PBMCs, B-cell-depleted T cells, or T cells provided the cDNA or gDNA that made up the material.

V gene TRBV7-2 combines with J gene TRBJ1-5; no clear D gene. The source is a human donor with COVID-19, enrolled during active disease. The donor label of this sample is uncertain. Specimen: peripheral blood. The CDR3 region is CASSLRRGGGQPQHF. Here the CDR3 DNA reads TGTGCCAGCAGCCTTAGGCGGGGAGGCGGTCAGCCCCAGCATTTT.